These T cell receptor beta chains were read from a single sample in a study of breast tumors, draining lymph nodes, adjacent tissues. TCRdb used MiXCR to reprocess the multiplex PCR reads, holding one entry per CDR3 protein. This sample has about 150,000 distinct CDR3 sequences; approximately 20% occur once, and the top ten carry more than 2.5%. The sequenced material came from axillary lymph node tissue. Receptor source: a female donor with breast cancer. Some clones in this sample may be carry-over from other donors' samples. CDR3s include the opening cysteine and the closing phenylalanine or tryptophan. The order of the fields is clone size, J gene, D gene, V gene, CDR3 protein, CDR3 DNA. The D gene is left open where the match is weak. Rows give clone size only sometimes, using once, few, many, or a class for an expanded clone.

clone_size: NA
j_call: TRBJ1-6
d_call: NA
v_call: TRBV7-6
cdr3_aa: CASSFGGVSSLLHF
cdr3_nt: TGTGCCAGCAGCTTTGGGGGGGTTAGTTCACTCCTCCACTTT

clone_size: many
j_call: TRBJ2-7
d_call: NA
v_call: TRBV18
cdr3_aa: CASSPLGYEQYF
cdr3_nt: TGTGCCAGCTCACCCCTAGGCTACGAGCAGTACTTC

clone_size: many
j_call: TRBJ2-1
d_call: NA
v_call: TRBV2
cdr3_aa: CASSEFGVTEQFF
cdr3_nt: TGTGCCAGCAGTGAATTTGGAGTCACTGAGCAGTTCTTC

clone_size: many
j_call: TRBJ2-7
d_call: TRBD2
v_call: TRBV7-8
cdr3_aa: CASSWTSAVSYEQYF
cdr3_nt: TGTGCCAGCAGCTGGACTAGCGCGGTCTCCTACGAGCAGTACTTC

clone_size: many
j_call: TRBJ2-1
d_call: TRBD2
v_call: TRBV5-1
cdr3_aa: CASRLGTSDNEQFF
cdr3_nt: TGCGCCAGCAGGCTCGGGACTAGCGACAATGAGCAGTTCTTC

clone_size: few
j_call: TRBJ2-2
d_call: TRBD1
v_call: TRBV19
cdr3_aa: CASSSGGPGELFF
cdr3_nt: TGTGCCAGTAGCTCAGGGGGCCCCGGGGAGCTGTTTTTT

clone_size: few
j_call: TRBJ2-3
d_call: NA
v_call: TRBV12-5
cdr3_aa: CASQGSTDTQYF
cdr3_nt: TGTGCTAGCCAGGGTTCCACAGATACGCAGTATTTT

clone_size: many
j_call: TRBJ2-1
d_call: NA
v_call: TRBV3-1
cdr3_aa: CASTQGSGQFF
cdr3_nt: TGTGCCAGCACCCAGGGATCTGGCCAGTTCTTC

clone_size: many
j_call: TRBJ2-7
d_call: TRBD1
v_call: TRBV6-5
cdr3_aa: CASSQIGTGNPYEQYF
cdr3_nt: TGTGCCAGCAGCCAGATAGGGACAGGGAATCCCTACGAGCAGTACTTC

clone_size: many
j_call: TRBJ2-1
d_call: NA
v_call: TRBV7-3
cdr3_aa: CASSSEGRGTEQFF
cdr3_nt: TGTGCCAGCAGCTCGGAGGGACGAGGTACTGAGCAGTTCTTC

clone_size: many
j_call: TRBJ2-1
d_call: NA
v_call: TRBV2
cdr3_aa: CASSERYNEQFF
cdr3_nt: TGTGCCAGCAGTGAACGATACAATGAGCAGTTCTTC

clone_size: many
j_call: TRBJ1-5
d_call: NA
v_call: TRBV4-2
cdr3_aa: CASSQEPGANQPQHF
cdr3_nt: TGTGCCAGCAGCCAAGAGCCAGGAGCAAATCAGCCCCAGCATTTT

clone_size: NA
j_call: TRBJ2-2
d_call: TRBD2
v_call: TRBV6-5
cdr3_aa: CASSYFGTSAGTGELFF
cdr3_nt: TGTGCCAGCAGTTACTTTGGGACTAGCGCAGGCACCGGGGAGCTGTTTTTT

clone_size: many
j_call: TRBJ2-5
d_call: TRBD2
v_call: TRBV20-1
cdr3_aa: CSARTSGSETQYF
cdr3_nt: TGCAGTGCTAGGACTAGCGGTAGTGAGACCCAGTACTTC

clone_size: few
j_call: TRBJ2-5
d_call: TRBD2
v_call: TRBV19
cdr3_aa: CASSIGTSGSMETQYF
cdr3_nt: TGTGCCAGTAGTATTGGGACTAGCGGGAGTATGGAGACCCAGTACTTC

clone_size: many
j_call: TRBJ2-1
d_call: TRBD2
v_call: TRBV19
cdr3_aa: CASSPMLGTSGPYNEQFF
cdr3_nt: TGTGCCAGTAGTCCGATGCTTGGGACTAGCGGACCTTACAATGAGCAGTTCTTC

clone_size: many
j_call: TRBJ2-1
d_call: NA
v_call: TRBV20-1
cdr3_aa: CSARTLNEQFF
cdr3_nt: TGCAGTGCCAGGACCCTGAATGAGCAGTTCTTC

clone_size: NA
j_call: TRBJ2-3
d_call: NA
v_call: TRBV18
cdr3_aa: CASSPQEGKTDTQYF
cdr3_nt: TGTGCCAGCTCACCACAGGAAGGAAAAACAGATACGCAGTATTTT

clone_size: few
j_call: TRBJ2-2
d_call: NA
v_call: TRBV5-8
cdr3_aa: CASTPSGRGGTGELFF
cdr3_nt: TGTGCCAGCACCCCGAGTGGCAGGGGGGGCACCGGGGAGCTGTTTTTT

clone_size: many
j_call: TRBJ1-2
d_call: NA
v_call: TRBV6-2/TRBV6-3
cdr3_aa: CASSSPQARLYGYTF
cdr3_nt: TGTGCCAGCAGTTCCCCCCAGGCCCGGCTTTATGGCTACACCTTC

clone_size: many
j_call: TRBJ2-7
d_call: TRBD2
v_call: TRBV5-1
cdr3_aa: CASSLARDYLHYEQYF
cdr3_nt: TGCGCCAGCAGCTTGGCCAGGGACTACCTCCATTACGAGCAGTACTTC

clone_size: few
j_call: TRBJ1-5
d_call: TRBD1
v_call: TRBV6-1
cdr3_aa: CASNGREGAKQPQHF
cdr3_nt: TGTGCCAGCAACGGCAGGGAGGGGGCTAAACAGCCCCAGCATTTT

clone_size: many
j_call: TRBJ2-1
d_call: TRBD1
v_call: TRBV6-2/TRBV6-3
cdr3_aa: CASKTGGVYNEQFF
cdr3_nt: TGTGCCAGCAAAACAGGGGGCGTCTACAATGAGCAGTTCTTC

clone_size: NA
j_call: TRBJ2-5
d_call: TRBD1
v_call: TRBV28
cdr3_aa: CASSLTGGPQETQYF
cdr3_nt: TGTGCCAGCAGTTTGACAGGGGGACCACAAGAGACCCAGTACTTC

clone_size: NA
j_call: TRBJ2-5
d_call: NA
v_call: TRBV25-1
cdr3_aa: CASSRERATQYF
cdr3_nt: TGTGCCAGCAGCCGAGAACGCGCGACCCAGTACTTC

clone_size: many
j_call: TRBJ2-7
d_call: TRBD2
v_call: TRBV6-5
cdr3_aa: CASSNPSGSLYF
cdr3_nt: TGTGCCAGTAGCAACCCTAGCGGGAGCTTATACTTC

clone_size: many
j_call: TRBJ2-5
d_call: NA
v_call: TRBV3-1
cdr3_aa: CASSQGRQETQYF
cdr3_nt: TGTGCCAGCAGCCAAGGACGGCAAGAGACCCAGTACTTC

clone_size: many
j_call: TRBJ1-6
d_call: NA
v_call: TRBV10-3
cdr3_aa: CAIKEGRSYNSPLHF
cdr3_nt: TGTGCCATCAAGGAGGGACGCTCCTATAATTCACCCCTCCACTTT

clone_size: many
j_call: TRBJ2-3
d_call: TRBD1
v_call: TRBV2
cdr3_aa: CASSGDRGGTDTQYF
cdr3_nt: TGTGCCAGCAGTGGGGACAGGGGTGGCACAGATACGCAGTATTTT

clone_size: many
j_call: TRBJ2-3
d_call: TRBD1
v_call: TRBV24-1
cdr3_aa: CATSDNPGQGGTDTQYF
cdr3_nt: TGTGCCACCAGTGACAACCCTGGACAGGGGGGCACAGATACGCAGTATTTT

clone_size: many
j_call: TRBJ2-7
d_call: NA
v_call: TRBV5-1
cdr3_aa: CASSLFGYEQYF
cdr3_nt: TGCGCCAGCAGCTTGTTCGGGTACGAGCAGTACTTC

clone_size: many
j_call: TRBJ2-7
d_call: NA
v_call: TRBV3-1
cdr3_aa: CASSQDSAPYEQYF
cdr3_nt: TGTGCCAGCAGCCAAGACTCAGCCCCCTACGAGCAGTACTTC

clone_size: many
j_call: TRBJ2-3
d_call: TRBD1
v_call: TRBV5-1
cdr3_aa: CASSLSGGRRGDTQYF
cdr3_nt: TGCGCCAGCAGCTTGTCAGGGGGCAGAAGAGGAGATACGCAGTATTTT

clone_size: many
j_call: TRBJ2-1
d_call: NA
v_call: TRBV11-3
cdr3_aa: CASSLGQYNEQFF
cdr3_nt: TGTGCCAGCAGCTTGGGTCAATACAATGAGCAGTTCTTC

clone_size: many
j_call: TRBJ1-5
d_call: TRBD1
v_call: TRBV20-1
cdr3_aa: CSARTGQGYQPQHF
cdr3_nt: TGCAGTGCTAGAACTGGACAGGGTTATCAGCCCCAGCATTTT

clone_size: many
j_call: TRBJ2-1
d_call: TRBD2
v_call: TRBV12-5
cdr3_aa: CASGLSGSSYNEQFF
cdr3_nt: TGTGCTAGTGGTTTAAGCGGGAGCTCCTACAATGAGCAGTTCTTC

clone_size: NA
j_call: TRBJ2-7
d_call: TRBD1
v_call: TRBV20-1
cdr3_aa: CSAPRQGLSYEQYF
cdr3_nt: TGCAGTGCCCCTCGACAGGGGCTTTCCTACGAGCAGTACTTC

clone_size: many
j_call: TRBJ2-1
d_call: TRBD2
v_call: TRBV10-3
cdr3_aa: CAISGWTSSYNEQFF
cdr3_nt: TGTGCCATCAGTGGGTGGACTAGCTCCTACAATGAGCAGTTCTTC

clone_size: many
j_call: TRBJ2-7
d_call: TRBD2
v_call: TRBV2
cdr3_aa: CASSFGLAYEQYF
cdr3_nt: TGTGCCAGCAGTTTCGGACTAGCCTACGAGCAGTACTTC

clone_size: many
j_call: TRBJ1-2
d_call: TRBD1
v_call: TRBV20-1
cdr3_aa: CSARGTGGAFGYTF
cdr3_nt: TGCAGTGCCCGCGGGACAGGGGGCGCTTTTGGCTACACCTTC